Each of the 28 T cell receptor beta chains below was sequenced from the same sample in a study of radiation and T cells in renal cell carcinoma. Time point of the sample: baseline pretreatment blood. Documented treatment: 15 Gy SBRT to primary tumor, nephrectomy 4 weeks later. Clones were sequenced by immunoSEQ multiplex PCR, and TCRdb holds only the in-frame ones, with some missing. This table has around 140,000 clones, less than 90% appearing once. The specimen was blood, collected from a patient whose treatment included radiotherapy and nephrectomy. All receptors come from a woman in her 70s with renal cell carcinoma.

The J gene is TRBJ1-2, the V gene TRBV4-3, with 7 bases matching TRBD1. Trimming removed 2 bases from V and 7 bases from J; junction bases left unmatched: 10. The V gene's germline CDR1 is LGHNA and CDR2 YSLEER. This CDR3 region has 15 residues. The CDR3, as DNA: TGCGCCAGCAGCCAAAACCAACAGGGGTTCTTTGGCTACACCTTC. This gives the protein CASSQNQQGFFGYTF.

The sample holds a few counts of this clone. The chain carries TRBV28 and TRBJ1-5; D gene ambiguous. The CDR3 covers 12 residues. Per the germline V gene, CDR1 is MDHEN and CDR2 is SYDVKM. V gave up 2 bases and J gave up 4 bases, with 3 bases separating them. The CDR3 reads CASSLGNQPQHF. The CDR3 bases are TGTGCCAGCAGTTTAGGTAATCAGCCCCAGCATTTT.

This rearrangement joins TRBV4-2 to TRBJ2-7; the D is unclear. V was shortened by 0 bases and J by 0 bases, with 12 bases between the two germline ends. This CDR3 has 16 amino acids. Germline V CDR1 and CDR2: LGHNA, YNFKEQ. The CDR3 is CASSQDLATPSYEQYF. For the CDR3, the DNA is TGTGCCAGCAGCCAAGATTTGGCCACCCCCTCCTACGAGCAGTACTTC.

The CDR3 DNA follows: TGTGCCAGCAGTGAAGCAACCCCGGGAGGGGGAGAGACCCAGTACTTC. It yields the protein CASSEATPGGGETQYF. This sequence joins TRBV6-1 and TRBJ2-5; 8 nucleotides agree with TRBD2. This CDR3 spans 16 amino acids. Germline trimming cut 0 bases from V and 4 bases from J; bases unmatched to any gene: 7. Per the germline V gene, CDR1 is MNHNS and CDR2 is SASEGT.

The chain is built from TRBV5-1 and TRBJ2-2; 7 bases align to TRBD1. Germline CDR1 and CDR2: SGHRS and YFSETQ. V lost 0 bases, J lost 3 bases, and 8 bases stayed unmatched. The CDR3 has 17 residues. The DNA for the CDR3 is TGCGCCAGCAGCTTGGTCTTTGAGGGGACAGACACCGGGGAGCTGTTTTTT. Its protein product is CASSLVFEGTDTGELFF.

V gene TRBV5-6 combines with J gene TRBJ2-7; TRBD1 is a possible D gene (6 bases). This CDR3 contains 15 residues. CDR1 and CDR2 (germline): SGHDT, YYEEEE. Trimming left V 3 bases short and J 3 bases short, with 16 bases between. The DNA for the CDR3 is TGTGCCAGCAGCTCAGTCCGGGACACCGTCTACGAGCAGTACTTC. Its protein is CASSSVRDTVYEQYF.

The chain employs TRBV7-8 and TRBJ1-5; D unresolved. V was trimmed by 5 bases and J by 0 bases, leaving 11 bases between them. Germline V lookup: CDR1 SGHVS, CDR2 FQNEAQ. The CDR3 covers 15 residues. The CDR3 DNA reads TGTGCCAGCAGCCTAGGGCACGGTAGCAATCAGCCCCAGCATTTT. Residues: CASSLGHGSNQPQHF.

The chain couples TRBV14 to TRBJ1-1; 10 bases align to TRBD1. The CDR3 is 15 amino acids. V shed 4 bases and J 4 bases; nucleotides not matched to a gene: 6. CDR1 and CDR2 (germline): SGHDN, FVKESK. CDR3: CASSPGQGIGTEAFF. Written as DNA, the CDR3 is TGTGCCAGCAGCCCGGGACAGGGGATAGGCACTGAAGCTTTCTTT.

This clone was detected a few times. CDR3 nucleotide sequence: TGTGCCAGTAGTAAACAGGGTCGGATCACTGAAGCTTTCTTT. This encodes CASSKQGRITEAFF. The chain is built from TRBV19 and TRBJ1-1; possible D gene TRBD1, 6 bases. CDR1 LNHDA and CDR2 SQIVND come from the germline V gene (reference sequence). The CDR3 contains 14 residues. V gave up 4 bases and J gave up 4 bases, with 13 bases separating them.

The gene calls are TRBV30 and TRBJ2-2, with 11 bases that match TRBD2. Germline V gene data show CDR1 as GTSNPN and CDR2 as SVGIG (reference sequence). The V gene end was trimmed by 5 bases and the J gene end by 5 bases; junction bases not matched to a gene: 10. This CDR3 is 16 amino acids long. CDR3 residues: CAWGIAGGPGTGELFF. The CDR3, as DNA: TGTGCCTGGGGCATAGCGGGGGGGCCTGGTACCGGGGAGCTGTTTTTT.

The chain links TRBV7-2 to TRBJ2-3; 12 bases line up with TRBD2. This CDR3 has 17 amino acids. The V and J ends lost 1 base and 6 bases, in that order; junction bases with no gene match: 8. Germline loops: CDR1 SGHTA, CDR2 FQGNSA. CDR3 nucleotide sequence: TGTGCCAGCAGCTTAGGATCGGGACTAGCGGGTTTGGATACGCAGTATTTT. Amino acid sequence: CASSLGSGLAGLDTQYF.

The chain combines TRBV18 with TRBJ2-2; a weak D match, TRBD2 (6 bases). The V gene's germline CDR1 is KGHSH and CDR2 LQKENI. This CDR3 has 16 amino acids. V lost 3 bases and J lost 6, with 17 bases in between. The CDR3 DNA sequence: TGTGCCAGCTCACCGCGACCTACTCCGGGGGCCGGGGAGCTGTTTTTT. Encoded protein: CASSPRPTPGAGELFF.

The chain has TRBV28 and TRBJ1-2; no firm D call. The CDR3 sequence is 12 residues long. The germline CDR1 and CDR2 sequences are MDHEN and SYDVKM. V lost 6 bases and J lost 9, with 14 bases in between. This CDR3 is CASRPPKGSYTF. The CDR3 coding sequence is TGTGCCAGCAGACCCCCAAAGGGTAGCTACACCTTC.

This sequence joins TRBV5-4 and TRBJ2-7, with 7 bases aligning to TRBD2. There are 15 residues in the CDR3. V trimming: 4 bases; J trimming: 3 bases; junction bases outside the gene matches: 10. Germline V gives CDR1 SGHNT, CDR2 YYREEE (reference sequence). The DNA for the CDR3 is TGTGCCAGCAGCCGATCCGGGGGGATCGGCTACGAGCAGTACTTC. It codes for CASSRSGGIGYEQYF. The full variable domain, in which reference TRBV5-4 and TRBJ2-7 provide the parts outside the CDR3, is ETGVTQSPTHLIKTRGQQVTLRCSSQSGHNTVSWYQQALGQGPQFIFQYYREEENGRGNFPPRFSGLQFPNYSSELNVNALELDDSALYLCASSRSGGIGYEQYFGPGTRLTVT.

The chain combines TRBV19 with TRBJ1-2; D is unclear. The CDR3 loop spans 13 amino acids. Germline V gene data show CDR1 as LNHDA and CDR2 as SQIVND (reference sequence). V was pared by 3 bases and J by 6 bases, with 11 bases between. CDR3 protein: CASSMRMADGYTF. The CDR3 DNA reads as TGTGCCAGTAGTATGCGAATGGCGGATGGCTACACCTTC. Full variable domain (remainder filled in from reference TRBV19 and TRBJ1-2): DGGITQSPKYLFRKEGQNVTLSCEQNLNHDAMYWYRQDPGQGLRLIYYSQIVNDFQKGDIAEGYSVSREKKESFPLTVTSAQKNPTAFYLCASSMRMADGYTFGSGTRLTVV.

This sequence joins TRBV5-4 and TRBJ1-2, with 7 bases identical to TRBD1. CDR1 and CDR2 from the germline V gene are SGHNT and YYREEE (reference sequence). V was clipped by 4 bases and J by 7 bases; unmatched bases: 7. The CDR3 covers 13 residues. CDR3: CASSPPTGPGYTF. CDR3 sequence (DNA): TGTGCCAGCAGCCCCCCGACAGGGCCTGGCTACACCTTC.

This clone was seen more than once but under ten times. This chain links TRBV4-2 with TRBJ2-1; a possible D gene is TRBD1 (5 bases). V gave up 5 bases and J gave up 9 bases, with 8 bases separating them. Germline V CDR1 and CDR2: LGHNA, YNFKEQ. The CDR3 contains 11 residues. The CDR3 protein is CASSGRGEQFF. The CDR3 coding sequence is TGTGCCAGCAGCGGAAGGGGTGAGCAGTTCTTC.

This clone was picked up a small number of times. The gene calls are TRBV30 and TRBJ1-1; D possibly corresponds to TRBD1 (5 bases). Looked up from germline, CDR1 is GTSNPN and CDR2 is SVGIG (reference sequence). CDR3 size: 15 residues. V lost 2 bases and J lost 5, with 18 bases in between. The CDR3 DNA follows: TGTGCCTGGAGTTTGCTGGGCAGGGTTGGGACTGAAGCTTTCTTT. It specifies CAWSLLGRVGTEAFF. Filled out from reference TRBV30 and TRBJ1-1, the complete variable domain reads SQTIHQWPATLVQPVGSPLSLECTVEGTSNPNLYWYRQAAGRGLQLLFYSVGIGQISSEVPQNLSASRPQDRQFILSSKKLLLSDSGFYLCAWSLLGRVGTEAFFGQGTRLTVV.

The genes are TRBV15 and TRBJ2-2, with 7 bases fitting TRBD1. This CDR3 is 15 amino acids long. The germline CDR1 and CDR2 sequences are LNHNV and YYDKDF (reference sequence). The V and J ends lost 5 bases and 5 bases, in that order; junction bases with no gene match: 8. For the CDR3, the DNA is TGTGCCACCAGCCGCGACAGGGTGAAGACCGGGGAGCTGTTTTTT. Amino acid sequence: CATSRDRVKTGELFF.

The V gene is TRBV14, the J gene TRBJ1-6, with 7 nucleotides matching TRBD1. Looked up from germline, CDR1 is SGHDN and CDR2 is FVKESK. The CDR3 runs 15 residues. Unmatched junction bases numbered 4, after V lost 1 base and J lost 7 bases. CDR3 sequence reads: CASSQGQGENSPLHF. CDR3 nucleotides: TGTGCCAGCAGCCAAGGACAGGGCGAGAATTCACCCCTCCACTTT.

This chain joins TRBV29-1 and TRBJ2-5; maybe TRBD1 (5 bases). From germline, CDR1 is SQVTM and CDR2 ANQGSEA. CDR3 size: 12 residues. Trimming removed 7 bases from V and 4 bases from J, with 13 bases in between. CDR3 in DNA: TGCAGCGCCTTTTACCAGGGAGAGACCCAGTACTTC. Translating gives CSAFYQGETQYF.

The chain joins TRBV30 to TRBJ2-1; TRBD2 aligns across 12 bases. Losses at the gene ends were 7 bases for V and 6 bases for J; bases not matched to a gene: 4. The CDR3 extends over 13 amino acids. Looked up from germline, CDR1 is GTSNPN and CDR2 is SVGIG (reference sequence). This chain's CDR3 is CASTSGGFNEQFF. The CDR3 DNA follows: TGTGCCTCTACTAGCGGGGGGTTCAATGAGCAGTTCTTC.

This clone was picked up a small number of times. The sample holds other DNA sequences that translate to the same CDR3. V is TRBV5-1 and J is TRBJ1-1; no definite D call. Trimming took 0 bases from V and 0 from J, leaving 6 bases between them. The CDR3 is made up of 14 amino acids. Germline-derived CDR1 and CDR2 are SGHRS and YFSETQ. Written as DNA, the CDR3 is TGCGCCAGCAGCTTGGACGGGTTGAACACTGAAGCTTTCTTT. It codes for CASSLDGLNTEAFF.

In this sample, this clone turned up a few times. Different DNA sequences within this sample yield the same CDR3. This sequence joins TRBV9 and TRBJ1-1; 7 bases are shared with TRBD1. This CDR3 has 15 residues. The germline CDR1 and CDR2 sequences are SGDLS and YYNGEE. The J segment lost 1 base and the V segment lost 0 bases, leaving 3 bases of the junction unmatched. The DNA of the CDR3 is TGTGCCAGCAGCGTAGGTTCAGGGGGGAACACTGAAGCTTTCTTT. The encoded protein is CASSVGSGGNTEAFF.

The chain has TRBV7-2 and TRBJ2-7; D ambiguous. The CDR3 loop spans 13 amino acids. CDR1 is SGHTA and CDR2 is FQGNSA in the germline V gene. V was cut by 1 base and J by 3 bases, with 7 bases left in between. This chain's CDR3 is CASSLGALYEQYF. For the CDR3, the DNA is TGTGCCAGCAGCTTAGGGGCGCTCTACGAGCAGTACTTC. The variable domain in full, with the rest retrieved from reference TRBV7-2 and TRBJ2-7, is GAGVSQSPSNKVTEKGKDVELRCDPISGHTALYWYRQSLGQGLEFLIYFQGNSAPDKSGLPSDRFSAERTGGSVSTLTIQRTQQEDSAVYLCASSLGALYEQYFGPGTRLTVT.

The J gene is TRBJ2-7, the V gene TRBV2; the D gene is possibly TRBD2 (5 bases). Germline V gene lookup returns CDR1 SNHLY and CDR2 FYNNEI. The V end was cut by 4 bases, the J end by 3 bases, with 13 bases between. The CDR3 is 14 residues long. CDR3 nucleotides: TGTGCCAGCAGTGGCGGGCTAGCAAGCTACGAGCAGTACTTC. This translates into CASSGGLASYEQYF.

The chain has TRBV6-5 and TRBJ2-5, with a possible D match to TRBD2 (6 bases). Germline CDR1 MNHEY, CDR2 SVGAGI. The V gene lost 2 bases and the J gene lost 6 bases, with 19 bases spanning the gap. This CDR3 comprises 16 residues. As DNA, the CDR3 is TGTGCCAGCAGTTACGCGGTCGTCGAGGGAGGAAAGACCCAGTACTTC. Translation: CASSYAVVEGGKTQYF.

The CDR3 loop is CASSSLAGGLWETQYF. The CDR3 nucleotides read TGTGCCAGCAGCTCCCTAGCGGGGGGGCTCTGGGAGACCCAGTACTTC. The chain recombines TRBV7-6 with TRBJ2-5; 12 bases match TRBD2. Trimming at V came to 4 bases and at J to 5 bases, leaving 8 bases not matched to a gene. CDR3 size: 16 residues. Germline CDR1 and CDR2: SGHVS and FNYEAQ.